Following are 2 T cell receptor beta chains from one sample sequenced in a study of OX40 agonist ivuxolimab in advanced cancers. Only in-frame clones appear in the TCRdb table, and some are missing; sequencing was by immunoSEQ multiplex PCR. The data hold tens of thousands of clones, with roughly 84% observed a single time. The input for sequencing was CD4+ or CD8+ T cells sorted from blood, taken in a trial of the OX40 agonist ivuxolimab. These receptors were collected from an adult with an advanced solid tumor such as melanoma, head and neck, liver or kidney cancer.

This clone has just one count. The chain carries TRBV12-5 and TRBJ2-5, with D maybe TRBD1 (6 bases). Germline values: CDR1 LGHNT, CDR2 FRNRAP. Trimming cost V 2 bases and J 5 bases, with 24 bases left between them. CDR3 length equals 18 residues. In DNA, the CDR3 is TGTGCTAGTGGTTTGCAAGCCGATTCGTCAGGGGTAGGTGAGACCCAGTACTTC. Translating it yields CASGLQADSSGVGETQYF.

The chain uses TRBV27 and TRBJ2-2, with no clear D. Between the trimmed V and J ends, which lost 5 bases and 6 bases, there was a span of 13 bases. The CDR3 loop spans 14 amino acids. In germline, CDR1 is MNHEY, CDR2 SMNVEV (reference sequence). The CDR3, as DNA: TGTGCCAGCAGTCAACTGGCCGTCTCCGGGGAGCTGTTTTTT. Encoded protein: CASSQLAVSGELFF.